The 15 T cell receptor beta chains below all came from one sample that was sequenced in a study of control samples from healthy donors and cancer patients. Sequenced by immunoSEQ multiplex PCR; TCRdb stores in-frame clones only, minus some. The data contain around 130,000 clones, roughly 90% of them singletons. Sequencing was done on a sample of blood. The receptors were gathered from a man in his fifties or sixties in good health.

The chain employs TRBV11-2 and TRBJ2-7; a weak D match, TRBD1 (6 bases). V was trimmed by 5 bases and J by 0 bases, leaving 14 bases between them. This CDR3 is built from 15 residues. CDR1 and CDR2 (germline): SGHAT, FQNNGV. The CDR3: CASSPGQGPSYEQYF. The CDR3 DNA follows: TGTGCCAGCAGCCCGGGACAAGGCCCCTCCTACGAGCAGTACTTC.

This clone was observed a single time. The genes are TRBV6-2 or TRBV6-3 and TRBJ1-1, with D unresolved. Trimming took 5 bases from V and 0 from J, leaving 10 bases between them. The germline CDR1 and CDR2 sequences are MNHEY and SVGEGT. The CDR3 sequence is 14 residues long. The CDR3 nucleotides read TGTGCCAGCAGTATTCGACGTCTGAACACTGAAGCTTTCTTT. Protein: CASSIRRLNTEAFF.

This chain joins TRBV4-3 and TRBJ2-3; 11 bases map to TRBD1. After removal of 2 bases from V and 10 bases from J, the junction contained 14 bases not matched to a gene. CDR1 is LGHNA and CDR2 is YSLEER in the germline V gene. This CDR3 spans 17 amino acids. In DNA form, the CDR3 reads TGCGCCAGCAGCCAAATAACGGGCGGGACAGGGGGTTATTCGCAGTATTTT. Translation gives CASSQITGGTGGYSQYF.

In its sample, this clone was seen once. The chain employs TRBV7-9 and TRBJ2-3; D might be TRBD2 (6 bases). This CDR3 is 15 amino acids long. V lost 1 base and J lost 0, with 8 bases in between. Germline V gene data show CDR1 as SEHNR and CDR2 as FQNEAQ (reference sequence). CDR3 region: CASSLGRGSTDTQYF. Written as DNA, the CDR3 is TGTGCCAGCAGCTTAGGGCGGGGTAGCACAGATACGCAGTATTTT.

The rearrangement links TRBV11-2 to TRBJ1-2; D perhaps matches TRBD1 (6 bases). Trimming shortened V by 2 bases and J by 2 bases, and 12 bases separated the two germline ends. Per the germline V gene, CDR1 is SGHAT and CDR2 is FQNNGV. The CDR3 contains 15 residues. The CDR3 here is CASSLNVGANYGYTF. The CDR3 DNA reads TGTGCCAGCAGCTTAAATGTGGGGGCGAACTATGGCTACACCTTC.

The chain employs TRBV5-1 and TRBJ2-5; 9 bases line up with TRBD1. The CDR3 contains 17 residues. V was clipped by 0 bases and J by 5 bases; unmatched bases: 11. CDR1 and CDR2 (germline): SGHRS, YFSETQ. The CDR3 nucleotides are TGCGCCAGCAGCTTGGGAATACTGGACAGGGGACAGGAGACCCAGTACTTC. This translates into CASSLGILDRGQETQYF.

The V and J genes are TRBV5-1 and TRBJ2-2; D gene uncertain. The CDR3 contains 12 residues. Germline CDR1 is SGHRS and CDR2 is YFSETQ. Trimming took off 0 bases at V and 6 bases at J, with 3 bases between the two ends. The CDR3 spells CASSLGAGELFF. The CDR3 nucleotides are TGCGCCAGCAGCTTGGGGGCCGGGGAGCTGTTTTTT.

Only one count was recorded for this clone. The chain combines TRBV9 with TRBJ2-1, with 8 bases identical to TRBD2. The CDR3 loop spans 20 amino acids. V dropped 0 bases and J dropped 3; count of bases not matched to a gene: 17. Germline V gives CDR1 SGDLS, CDR2 YYNGEE. In DNA, the CDR3 is TGTGCCAGCAGCGTAGGCGGGGCGGGGGGCCGGTTTATAGGCTACAATGAGCAGTTCTTC. Translating gives CASSVGGAGGRFIGYNEQFF.

This rearrangement joins TRBV5-1 to TRBJ2-3; TRBD2 aligns across 14 bases. V shed 0 bases, J shed 6 bases, and the junction held 6 bases outside the gene matches. The CDR3 sequence is 17 residues long. The germline V gene has CDR1 SGHRS and CDR2 YFSETQ. The DNA of the CDR3 is TGCGCCAGCAGCTTGGCCGGGACTAGCGGGGGTGGGGATACGCAGTATTTT. Its translation: CASSLAGTSGGGDTQYF.

The J gene is TRBJ1-2, the V gene TRBV7-9, with 8 bases matching TRBD1. Germline V gene data show CDR1 as SEHNR and CDR2 as FQNEAQ (reference sequence). This CDR3 comprises 14 residues. J lost 3 bases, V lost 5 bases, and 5 bases had no gene match. CDR3 sequence reads: CASSKDRGDYGYTF. DNA of the CDR3: TGTGCCAGCAGCAAAGACAGGGGCGACTATGGCTACACCTTC.

This rearrangement joins TRBV9 to TRBJ2-1, with 8 bases lining up with TRBD2. The V gene end was trimmed by 0 bases and the J gene end by 5 bases; junction bases not matched to a gene: 4. The CDR3 consists of 15 residues. Germline V lookup: CDR1 SGDLS, CDR2 YYNGEE. The CDR3 is CASSVGSGVNNEQFF. The CDR3 DNA is TGTGCCAGCAGCGTAGGTAGCGGGGTTAACAATGAGCAGTTCTTC.

This clone has just one count. V is TRBV7-2 and J is TRBJ1-1, with D possibly matching TRBD1 (6 bases). CDR1 is SGHTA and CDR2 is FQGNSA in the germline V gene. V was clipped by 3 bases and J by 0 bases, with 11 bases between them. CDR3 length: 15 amino acids. The CDR3 coding sequence is TGTGCCAGCAGCTTTACGGGACAAGTGAACACTGAAGCTTTCTTT. Translated, it gives CASSFTGQVNTEAFF.

J is TRBJ1-2 and V is TRBV6-5; no definite D call. V was cut by 0 bases and J by 4 bases, with 6 bases left in between. From germline, CDR1 is MNHEY and CDR2 SVGAGI. The CDR3 is made up of 13 amino acids. CDR3 residues: CASSYSNVYGYTF. Written as DNA, the CDR3 is TGTGCCAGCAGTTACTCGAACGTCTATGGCTACACCTTC.

This clone appeared a single time. CDR3 in amino acids: CASSVEGGPYEQYF. CDR3 DNA sequence: TGTGCCAGCAGCGTAGAAGGGGGACCCTACGAGCAGTACTTC. The chain uses TRBV9 and TRBJ2-7, with TRBD1 as a possible D gene (6 bases). CDR3 length equals 14 residues. Germline values: CDR1 SGDLS, CDR2 YYNGEE. V was cut by 0 bases and J by 2 bases, with 9 bases left in between. The full variable domain, completed using reference TRBV9 and TRBJ2-7, is DSGVTQTPKHLITATGQRVTLRCSPRSGDLSVYWYQQSLDQGLQFLIQYYNGEERAKGNILERFSAQQFPDLHSELNLSSLELGDSALYFCASSVEGGPYEQYFGPGTRLTVT.

Only one count was recorded for this clone. Other DNA sequences from this sample encode an identical CDR3 as well. The chain joins TRBV29-1 to TRBJ1-1, with D unresolved. This CDR3 comprises 11 residues. V dropped 5 bases and J dropped 4 bases, with 8 bases sitting between them. Germline-derived CDR1 and CDR2 are SQVTM and ANQGSEA. The CDR3 nucleotides are TGCAGCGTTTTGGGCGGCACTGAAGCTTTCTTT. This gives the protein CSVLGGTEAFF.